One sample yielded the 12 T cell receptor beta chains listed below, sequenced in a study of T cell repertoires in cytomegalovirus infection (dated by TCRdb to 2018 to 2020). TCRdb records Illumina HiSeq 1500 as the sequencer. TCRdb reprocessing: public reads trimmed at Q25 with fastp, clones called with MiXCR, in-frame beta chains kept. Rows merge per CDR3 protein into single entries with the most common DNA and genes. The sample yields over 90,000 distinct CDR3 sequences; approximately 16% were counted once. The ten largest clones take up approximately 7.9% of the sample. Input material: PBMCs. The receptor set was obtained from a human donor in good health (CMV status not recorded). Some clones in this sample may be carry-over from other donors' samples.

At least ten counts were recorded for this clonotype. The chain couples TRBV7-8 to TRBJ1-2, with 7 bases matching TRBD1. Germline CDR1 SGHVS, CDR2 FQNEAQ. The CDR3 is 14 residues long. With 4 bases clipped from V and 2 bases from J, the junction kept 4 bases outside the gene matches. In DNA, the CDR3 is TGTGCCAGCAGCTGGGGACAGAAGAACTATGGCTACACCTTC. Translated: CASSWGQKNYGYTF.

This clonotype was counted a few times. CDR3 protein: CASSSPKTTNEKLFF. The CDR3 DNA sequence: TGTGCCAGCAGTTCTCCGAAGACAACTAATGAAAAACTGTTTTTT. This chain links TRBV2 with TRBJ1-4; D not certain. This CDR3 has 15 amino acids. The germline CDR1 and CDR2 sequences are SNHLY and FYNNEI. Trimming removed 5 bases from V and 0 bases from J, with 10 bases in between.

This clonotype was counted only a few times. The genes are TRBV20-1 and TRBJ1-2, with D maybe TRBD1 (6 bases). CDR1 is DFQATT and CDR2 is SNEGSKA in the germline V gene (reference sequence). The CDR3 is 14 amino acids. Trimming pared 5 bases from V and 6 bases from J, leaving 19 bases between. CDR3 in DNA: TGCAGTGCTCCCAAACAGGGCCCCGGTGATGGCTACACCTTC. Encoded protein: CSAPKQGPGDGYTF.

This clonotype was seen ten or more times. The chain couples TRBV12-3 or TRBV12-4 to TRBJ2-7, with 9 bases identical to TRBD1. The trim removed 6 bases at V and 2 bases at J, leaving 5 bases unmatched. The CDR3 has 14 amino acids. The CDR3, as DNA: TGTGCCAGCAGCCGGGACAGGGTTGCCTACGAGCAGTACTTC. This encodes CASSRDRVAYEQYF.

CDR3 nucleotide sequence: TGCAGTGCTAGGTTCCGGGCCCGGGAGGGGAAACTGTTTTTT. It specifies CSARFRAREGKLFF. The chain recombines TRBV20-1 with TRBJ1-4; a weak D match, TRBD1 (5 bases). V lost 3 bases and J lost 11, with 19 bases in between. CDR3 length: 14 residues. Germline assignment: CDR1 DFQATT and CDR2 SNEGSKA (reference sequence).

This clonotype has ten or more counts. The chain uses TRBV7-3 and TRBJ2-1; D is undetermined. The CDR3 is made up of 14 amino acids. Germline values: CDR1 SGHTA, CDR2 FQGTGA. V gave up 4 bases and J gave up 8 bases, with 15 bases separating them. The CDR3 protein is CASSWVGGGDEQFF. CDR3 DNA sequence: TGTGCCAGCAGCTGGGTCGGTGGTGGAGATGAGCAGTTCTTC.

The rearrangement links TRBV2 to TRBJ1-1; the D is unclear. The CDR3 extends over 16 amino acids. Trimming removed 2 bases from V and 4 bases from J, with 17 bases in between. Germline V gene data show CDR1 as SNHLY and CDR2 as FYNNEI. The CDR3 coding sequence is TGTGCCAGCAGTGAAATCAGCAGTTACCGGGGCACTGAAGCTTTCTTT. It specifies CASSEISSYRGTEAFF.

CDR3 in amino acids: CASSQGPGRSGNTIYF. CDR3 nucleotide sequence: TGCGCCAGCAGCCAAGGCCCAGGACGCTCTGGAAACACCATATATTTT. The chain links TRBV4-1 to TRBJ1-3; no reliable D call. V gave up 1 base and J gave up 0 bases, with 10 bases separating them. The CDR3 contains 16 residues. From germline, CDR1 is MGHRA and CDR2 YSYEKL.

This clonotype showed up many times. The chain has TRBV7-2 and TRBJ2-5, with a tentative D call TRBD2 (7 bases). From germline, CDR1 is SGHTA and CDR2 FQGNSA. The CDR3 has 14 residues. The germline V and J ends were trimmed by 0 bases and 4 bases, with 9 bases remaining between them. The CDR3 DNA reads TGTGCCAGCAGCTTAGCGGGGGGGCTAGAGACCCAGTACTTC. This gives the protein CASSLAGGLETQYF.

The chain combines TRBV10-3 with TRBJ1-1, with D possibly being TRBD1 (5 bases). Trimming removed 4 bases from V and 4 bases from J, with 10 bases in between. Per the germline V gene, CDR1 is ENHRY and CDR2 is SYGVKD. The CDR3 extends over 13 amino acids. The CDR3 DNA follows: TGTGCCATCAGTGGACGGGGGGGCACTGAAGCTTTCTTT. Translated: CAISGRGGTEAFF.

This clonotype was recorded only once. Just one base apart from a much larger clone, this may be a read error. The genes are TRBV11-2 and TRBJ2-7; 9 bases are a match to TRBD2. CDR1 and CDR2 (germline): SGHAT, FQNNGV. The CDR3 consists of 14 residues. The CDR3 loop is CASCGGGSSYERYF. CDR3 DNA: TGTGCCAGCTGCGGGGGGGGTAGCTCCTACGAGCGGTACTTC.

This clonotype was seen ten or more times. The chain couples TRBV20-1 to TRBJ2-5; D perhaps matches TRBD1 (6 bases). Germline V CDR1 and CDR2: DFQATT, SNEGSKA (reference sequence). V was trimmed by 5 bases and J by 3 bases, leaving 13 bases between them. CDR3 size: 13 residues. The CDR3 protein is CSAPPGVEETQYF. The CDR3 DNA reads TGCAGTGCTCCCCCAGGGGTTGAAGAGACCCAGTACTTC.